This TCR beta chain came from a study of monozygotic twins with inflammatory bowel disease. Study-level findings and limits: Twins with IBD were found to have lower TCRbeta diversity (inverse Simpson) than healthy co-twins. Between concordant and discordant twins, repertoire similarity failed to differ, a result that limited power may explain. Relative to healthy twins, IBD patients had fewer clonotypes in common with others, a gap that was especially apparent with disease activity.

The RNA usage for each TCR library was about 3.5 ug of total RNA. Following a re-call of the 5' RACE reads, TCRdb has one entry per CDR3 protein and lacks DNA. In all, the sample yields 300,000 to 400,000 distinct CDR3 sequences. Germline lookup yields CDR1 SGHRS and CDR2 YFSETQ. The CDR3 loop spans 16 amino acids. Comments on this clonotype: Its antigen is still unknown.

Source material: blood. The sequence was obtained from a human donor with ulcerative colitis or Crohn's disease, or a healthy co-twin of an affected twin (not recorded which). The chain employs TRBV5-1 and TRBJ2-1; TCRdb names TRBD1, which stays unverified in the absence of DNA. The chain's CDR3 is CASSLRQGVGRNEQFF.